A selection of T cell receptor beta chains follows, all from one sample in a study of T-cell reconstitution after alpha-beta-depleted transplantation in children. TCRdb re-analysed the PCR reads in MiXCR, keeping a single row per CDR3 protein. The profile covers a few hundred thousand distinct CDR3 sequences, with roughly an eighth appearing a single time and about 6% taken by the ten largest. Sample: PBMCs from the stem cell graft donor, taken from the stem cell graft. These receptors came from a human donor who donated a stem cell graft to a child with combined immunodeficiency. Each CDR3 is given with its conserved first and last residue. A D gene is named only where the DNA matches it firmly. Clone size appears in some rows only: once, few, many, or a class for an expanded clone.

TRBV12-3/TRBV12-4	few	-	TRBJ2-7	TGTGCCAGCAGTTTAGCGGGAGTTCCGGGGGAGCAGTACTTC	CASSLAGVPGEQYF
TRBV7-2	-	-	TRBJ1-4	TGTGCCAGCACCCAAGTGAAGGGGTCGCAACTGTTTTTT	CASTQVKGSQLFF
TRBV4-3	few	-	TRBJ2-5	TGCGCCAGCAGCCAAGAGAGGGGTTTCGAGACCCAGTACTTC	CASSQERGFETQYF
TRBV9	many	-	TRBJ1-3	TGTGCCAGCAGCGTAGCGACAGACTCTGGAAACACCATATATTTT	CASSVATDSGNTIYF
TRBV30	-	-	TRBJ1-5	TGTGCCTGGAGTGTACTGGCAAGGGACAAACCCCAGCATTTT	CAWSVLARDKPQHF
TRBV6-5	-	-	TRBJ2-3	TGTGCCAGCAGTTACTCGCCGCAGGGGGGTACGCAGTATTTT	CASSYSPQGGTQYF
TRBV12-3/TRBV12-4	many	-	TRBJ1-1	TGTGCCAGCAACCCTAGCGGGAGAGCCCAAGCTTTCTTT	CASNPSGRAQAFF
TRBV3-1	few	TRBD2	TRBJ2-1	TGTGCCAGCAGCCAAGATTATAGCGGGGGTAATGAGCAGTTCTTC	CASSQDYSGGNEQFF
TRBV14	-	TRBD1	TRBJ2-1	TGTGCCAGCAGCCCTTACTGGGACAGGGGCCACAATGAGCAGTTCTTC	CASSPYWDRGHNEQFF
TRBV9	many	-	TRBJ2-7	TGTGCCAGCAGCGTAAGTCCAAAGCCAGGAACCTACGAGCAGTACTTC	CASSVSPKPGTYEQYF
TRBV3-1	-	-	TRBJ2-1	TGTGCCAGCAGCTCCGCACTTTCTACGTACAATGAGCAGTTCTTC	CASSSALSTYNEQFF
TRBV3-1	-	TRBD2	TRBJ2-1	TGTGCCAGCAGCCAACCCCTAGCGGGAGGGCCCAAGTTCTTC	CASSQPLAGGPKFF
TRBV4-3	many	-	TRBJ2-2	TGCGCCAGCAGCCCCATCGGGACAAGCACCGGGGAGCTGTTTTTT	CASSPIGTSTGELFF
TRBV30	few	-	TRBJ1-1	TGTGCCTGGCGTACGTGGAGGACGAACACTGAAGCTTTCTTT	CAWRTWRTNTEAFF
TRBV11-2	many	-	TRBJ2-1	TGTGCCAGCAGCTTAGGACGGAACAACAATGAGCAGTTCTTC	CASSLGRNNNEQFF
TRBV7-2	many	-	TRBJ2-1	TGTGCCAGCAGCGATCCCTCAGCGAAGGAGCAGTTCTTC	CASSDPSAKEQFF
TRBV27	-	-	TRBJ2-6	TGTGCCAGCAGTTCTCCTAGGTTGACTGAAACCTCTGGGGCCAACGTCCTGACTTTC	CASSSPRLTETSGANVLTF
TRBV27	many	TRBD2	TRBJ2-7	TGTGCCAGCAGCCTGGGAGGGCCGGTGGACGAGCAGTACTTC	CASSLGGPVDEQYF
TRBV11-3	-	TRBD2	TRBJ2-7	TGTGCCAGCAGCTCGCTAGCGGGAGCCAACGAGCAGTACTTC	CASSSLAGANEQYF
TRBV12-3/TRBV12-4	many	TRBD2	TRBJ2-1	TGTGCCAGCAGTTTTCGGCTAGCGGGAGTTCCCCCGTTCTTC	CASSFRLAGVPPFF